What follows is one T cell receptor beta chain and its context. The antigen remains unidentified. The data were obtained in a study of CD8+ T cells in alopecia areata. Documented treatment: oral pan-JAK inhibitor, 5-10 mg twice daily. V dropped 2 bases and J dropped 2 bases, with 13 bases sitting between them. The germline CDR1 and CDR2 sequences are MDHEN and SYDVKM. This CDR3 has 15 amino acids. Whole-study results and caveats: Scalp clonality and expanded CD8+ clones among the top 100 fell significantly with tofacitinib. Alopecia totalis/universalis scalp especially showed more expanded CD8+ clones than normal scalp.

RNA extraction was followed by reverse transcription into cDNA, which acted as the sequencing template. The assay was immunoSEQ multiplex PCR, and TCRdb's table has in-frame clones only and misses some. This sample carries around 270,000 clones, 55% to 75% of them seen once, and the ten largest clones take about 1.7%. The sample consisted of CD4+ T cells sorted from blood, taken at week 24, from a patient treated with tofacitinib. This receptor was obtained from a human donor with alopecia areata. J is TRBJ2-7 and V is TRBV28; no definite D call. The DNA of the CDR3 is TGTGCCAGCAGTTTACCGCAGAAACCCCCCTACGAGCAGTACTTC. The encoded protein is CASSLPQKPPYEQYF.